These 28 T cell receptor beta chains were sequenced from one sample in a study of tissue T cells after allogeneic stem cell transplantation. Sequencing used immunoSEQ multiplex PCR; TCRdb keeps in-frame clones, though not all of them. This sample has approximately 50,000 clones, with roughly 73% found just once. The sample consisted of sorted cells pooled from one or two spleens. All receptors derive from a pool of C57BL/6 mice in good health.

Concerning this clone: Mouse gene names apply. The CDR3 end lies 1 residue beyond the end of the read and is filled in from the germline J gene. The chain joins TRBV1 to TRBJ1-4; no definite D call. Germline V gene lookup returns CDR1 NSQYPW and CDR2 LRSPGD (reference sequence). The ends were cut back, 3 bases at V and 5 bases at J, with 7 bases in the middle. This CDR3 is 13 amino acids long. The CDR3 DNA, read in part, is TGCACCTGCAGTGCGACAAATAACGAAAGATTATTT. Residues: CTCSATNNERLF. The entire CDR3 protein reads CTCSATNNERLFF.

This clone was found a few times. Genes here carry mouse names. Read data end 1 residue before the CDR3 end; the end is taken from the germline J gene. This chain joins TRBV19 and TRBJ1-5; D might be TRBD1 (6 bases). The CDR3 has 14 amino acids. V gave up 5 bases and J gave up 0 bases, with 9 bases separating them. Germline-derived CDR1 and CDR2 are FNHDT and SITEND (reference sequence). Partial CDR3 DNA: TGTGCCAGCAGGCGGACAGTTAACAACCAGGCTCCGCTT. Protein product: CASRRTVNNQAPL. In full, the CDR3 is CASRRTVNNQAPLF.

This clone showed up just once. Germline and genes here are mouse. The CDR3 extends 1 residue past the end of the read, so its final part is completed from the germline J gene. The chain couples TRBV3 to TRBJ1-2; 7 bases fit TRBD1. The trim removed 1 base at V and 4 bases at J, leaving 3 bases unmatched. This CDR3 has 14 residues. CDR1 is SNHLY, CDR2 FYNGKV, per germline (reference sequence). Incomplete CDR3 DNA: TGTGCCAGCAGCTTAGACAGGGGTGGCTCCGACTACACC. Protein sequence: CASSLDRGGSDYT. The entire CDR3 is CASSLDRGGSDYTF.

Worth noting for this clone: These gene names are mouse names. The CDR3 is cut off 1 residue early in the read; its end comes from the germline J gene. The chain recombines TRBV1 with TRBJ2-4, with 8 bases that match TRBD2. J was trimmed by 3 bases and V by 0 bases; bases with no gene match: 2. CDR3 size: 15 residues. Germline CDR1 and CDR2: NSQYPW and LRSPGD (reference sequence). CDR3 residues: CTCSAEAGGQNTLYF. CDR3 DNA, as far as it was read: TGCACCTGCAGTGCAGAAGCTGGGGGGCAAAACACCTTGTAC. The whole variable domain, remainder taken from reference TRBV1 and TRBJ2-4, is VTLLEQNPRWRLVPRGQAVNLRCILKNSQYPWMSWYQQDLQKQLQWLFTLRSPGDKEVKSLPGADYLATRVTDTELRLQVANMSQGRTLYCTCSAEAGGQNTLYFGAGTRLSVL.

Notes on this clone: Gene names follow the mouse nomenclature. From the germline J gene comes the end of the CDR3, since the read stops 1 residue before it. V is TRBV13-2 and J is TRBJ2-1; 9 nucleotides line up with TRBD1. This CDR3 is built from 14 residues. V lost 5 bases, J lost 5 bases, and 5 bases stayed unmatched. Germline loops: CDR1 NNHNN, CDR2 SYGAGS (reference sequence). CDR3 DNA (partial): TGTGCCAGCGGGGACAGGGGAGGTGATGCTGAGCAGTTC. This translates into CASGDRGGDAEQF. The whole CDR3 sequence reads CASGDRGGDAEQFF.

On this clone itself: The gene names given are mouse names. The CDR3 is cut off 1 residue early in the read; its end comes from the germline J gene. The rearrangement links TRBV19 to TRBJ2-5, with 10 bases matching TRBD2. Trimming took 3 bases from V and 1 from J; bases not matched to a gene: 2. The CDR3 is 15 amino acids. Germline V gene sequence: CDR1 FNHDT, CDR2 SITEND (reference sequence). CDR3 DNA, as far as it was read: TGTGCCAGCAGTACTGGGGGGGCGTACCAAGACACCCAGTAC. Translating gives CASSTGGAYQDTQY. The full CDR3 is CASSTGGAYQDTQYF.

As concerns this clone: Gene names denote mouse genes. The missing CDR3 end, 1 residue past where the read stops, is filled in from the germline J gene. The rearrangement joins TRBV20 to TRBJ2-4, with D unclear. This CDR3 contains 12 residues. CDR1 GFQATS and CDR2 STVNSAI come from the germline V gene. Trimming stripped 3 bases from V and 0 bases from J, with 4 bases between. The CDR3 here is CGASDSQNTLYF. The sequenced CDR3 bases are TGTGGTGCTAGCGACAGTCAAAACACCTTGTAC.

Regarding this clone: The germline and genes are mouse ones. The read falls 1 residue short of the CDR3 end, and the missing part is taken from the germline J gene. This chain joins TRBV5 and TRBJ2-7, with TRBD2 as a possible D gene (6 bases). V was cut by 0 bases and J by 7 bases, with 13 bases left in between. The CDR3 runs 14 residues. CDR1 LGHNA and CDR2 YNLKQL come from the germline V gene (reference sequence). This CDR3 reads CASSQDWGPGEQYF. CDR3 DNA (partial): TGTGCCAGCAGCCAAGACTGGGGCCCTGGCGAACAGTAC.

For this clone: Gene names follow the mouse nomenclature. The read ends 1 residue shy of where the CDR3 ends; the end is completed using the germline J gene. The gene calls are TRBV15 and TRBJ2-3, with D hard to call. CDR1 and CDR2 (germline): SGHND, FRSKSL. The CDR3 consists of 14 residues. V lost 2 bases, J lost 0 bases, and 6 bases lay in between. The sequenced CDR3 bases are TGTGCCAGCAGTTTACACAGTAGTGCAGAAACGCTGTAT. Encoded protein: CASSLHSSAETLY. Given in full, the CDR3 is CASSLHSSAETLYF.

With respect to this clone: Gene names and germline match the mouse. The CDR3 is cut off 1 residue early in the read; its end comes from the germline J gene. The chain recombines TRBV12-2 with TRBJ2-5, with 7 bases that match TRBD2. Trimming cost V 0 bases and J 4 bases; bases outside gene matches: 3. This CDR3 has 14 amino acids. Germline V gene sequence: CDR1 SGHLS, CDR2 HYDKME. This CDR3 reads CASSLAGGEDTQYF. CDR3 DNA (partial): TGTGCCAGCTCTCTCGCGGGGGGGGAAGACACCCAGTAC.

On this clone itself: Genes here carry mouse names. The read ends 1 residue shy of where the CDR3 ends; the end is completed using the germline J gene. The chain uses TRBV16 and TRBJ1-1; 7 bases agree with TRBD1. The CDR3 has 15 amino acids. Germline CDR1 reads SGHSA; CDR2 reads FRNQAP. V gave up 0 bases and J gave up 0 bases; unmatched junction bases: 1. Partial CDR3 DNA: TGTGCAAGCAGCTTAGAGGGGACAGCAAACACAGAAGTCTTC. Its translation: CASSLEGTANTEVF. The whole CDR3 protein is CASSLEGTANTEVFF. Based on the CDR3 plus reference TRBV16 and TRBJ1-1, the full variable domain is NAGVIQTPRHKVTGKGQEATLWCEPISGHSAVFWYRQTIVQGLEFLTYFRNQAPIDDSGMPKERFSAQMPNQSHSTLKIQSTQPQDSAVYLCASSLEGTANTEVFFGKGTRLTVV.

This clone showed up just a few times. Gene labels here are mouse ones. Sequencing ends 1 residue short of the CDR3 end; the germline J gene provides the rest. The chain is built from TRBV5 and TRBJ2-1; a weak D match, TRBD2 (5 bases). Trimming removed 0 bases from V and 4 bases from J, with 7 bases in between. The CDR3 sequence is 14 residues long. The germline gives CDR1 LGHNA, CDR2 YNLKQL (reference sequence). Incomplete CDR3 DNA: TGTGCCAGCAGCCAAGACTGGGAGTATGCTGAGCAGTTC. Its protein product is CASSQDWEYAEQF. The full-length CDR3 reads as CASSQDWEYAEQFF.

Worth noting for this clone: Gene names are the mouse ones. With the read ending 1 residue before the CDR3 end, the germline J gene is used to fill in that end. V and J are TRBV16 and TRBJ2-5, with D perhaps assigned TRBD1 or TRBD2 (6 bases each). This CDR3 region has 15 residues. The V gene's germline CDR1 is SGHSA and CDR2 FRNQAP. V lost 4 bases, J lost 3 bases, and 14 bases lay in between. CDR3 amino acids: CASSSPGARQDTQYF. CDR3 DNA, as far as it was read: TGTGCAAGCAGCTCCCCGGGGGCGCGTCAAGACACCCAGTAC.

In this sample, this clone turned up once. The gene symbols are mouse symbols. The read ends 1 residue shy of where the CDR3 ends; the end is completed using the germline J gene. The chain is built from TRBV5 and TRBJ2-5, with D possibly matching TRBD1 (6 bases). Germline V gene data show CDR1 as LGHNA and CDR2 as YNLKQL (reference sequence). The V and J ends lost 4 bases and 2 bases respectively, with 10 bases between them. This CDR3 comprises 14 residues. The covered CDR3 bases are TGTGCCAGCAGCCCCGGGACATTCCAAGACACCCAGTAC. It encodes CASSPGTFQDTQY. The CDR3, in full, reads CASSPGTFQDTQYF.

This clone has just a few counts. Genes and germline come from the mouse. The CDR3 end falls 1 residue outside the read, so it is completed with the germline J gene. This chain joins TRBV31 and TRBJ1-3, with 7 bases that match TRBD1. Trimming cost V 1 base and J 3 bases; bases outside gene matches: 3. The CDR3 runs 14 residues. Germline assignment: CDR1 GKSSPN and CDR2 SITVG. CDR3 residues: CAWSQTGIGNTLYF. CDR3 bases read: TGTGCCTGGAGTCAGACAGGGATTGGAAATACGCTCTAT.

A note on this clone: Genes and germline are mouse. Read sequence stops 1 residue before the CDR3 end, and the germline J gene provides the missing end. This chain joins TRBV13-2 and TRBJ2-1; 9 positions match TRBD1. Germline CDR1 is NNHNN and CDR2 is SYGAGS (reference sequence). The CDR3 loop spans 13 amino acids. V shed 8 bases, J shed 4 bases, and the junction held 4 bases outside the gene matches. The CDR3 DNA, read in part, is TGTGCCAGGGGGACAGGGCTATATGCTGAGCAGTTC. Translating gives CARGTGLYAEQF. From start to end, the CDR3 is CARGTGLYAEQFF.

This clone appeared once. Gene names denote mouse genes. The observed sequence ends 1 residue before the CDR3 terminus, with the missing tail filled in from the germline J gene. V gene TRBV4 combines with J gene TRBJ2-5; 9 bases are a match to TRBD1. CDR3 length: 14 residues. Germline CDR1 LGHDT, CDR2 YNNKQL (reference sequence). The V segment lost 4 bases and the J segment 3 bases; nucleotides outside the gene matches: 2. Partial CDR3 DNA: TGTGCCAGCAGCTTCGGGACAGGGCAAGACACCCAGTAC. This sequence encodes CASSFGTGQDTQY. The CDR3 in full is CASSFGTGQDTQYF.

With respect to this clone: Gene names follow the mouse nomenclature. The read finishes 1 residue shy of the CDR3 end, and the germline J gene is used to complete it. V is TRBV13-2 and J is TRBJ2-1; TRBD2 matches at 10 bases. There are 14 residues in the CDR3. Germline assignment: CDR1 NNHNN and CDR2 SYGAGS (reference sequence). The junction had 2 bases not matched to a gene; V was cut back by 2 bases and J by 6 bases. The CDR3 loop reads CASGELGGLAEQFF. The sequenced CDR3 bases are TGTGCCAGCGGTGAGCTGGGGGGGCTTGCTGAGCAGTTC.

To note about this clone: Gene names and germline match the mouse. With the read ending 1 residue before the CDR3 end, the germline J gene is used to fill in that end. The rearrangement links TRBV13-3 to TRBJ1-3, with D tentatively TRBD1 (6 bases). V gave up 2 bases and J gave up 3 bases, with 12 bases separating them. This CDR3 is built from 15 residues. Germline lookup yields CDR1 NNHDY and CDR2 SYVADS. The sequenced part of the CDR3 DNA is TGTGCCAGCAGTGAATGGGGGCTGGGTGGAAATACGCTCTAT. Its translation is CASSEWGLGGNTLY. The full CDR3 sequence reads CASSEWGLGGNTLYF. Full variable domain (rest looked up from reference TRBV13-3 and TRBJ1-3): EAAVTQSPRSKVAVTGGKVTLSCHQTNNHDYMYWYRQDTGHGLRLIHYSYVADSTEKGDIPDGYKASRPSQENFSLILELASLSQTAVYFCASSEWGLGGNTLYFGEGSRLIVV.

As concerns this clone: Germline and genes here are mouse. The CDR3 DNA, read in part, is TGTGCCAGCAGCCAAGGCTGGGCGGATGAACAGTAC. Amino acids: CASSQGWADEQY. The entire CDR3 protein is CASSQGWADEQYF. This chain connects TRBV2 to TRBJ2-7; tentatively, D is TRBD2 (5 bases). The CDR3 end lies 1 residue beyond the end of the read and is filled in from the germline J gene. CDR3 length equals 13 residues. CDR1 is LGHNA, CDR2 YSYQKL, per germline. V lost 1 base, J lost 5 bases, and 9 bases lay in between.

This clone was seen once. Any gene name here is a mouse gene name. The read terminates 1 residue before the CDR3 end, so the remaining end is supplied by the germline J gene. This chain connects TRBV26 to TRBJ1-2; 8 bases agree with TRBD1. Germline-derived CDR1 and CDR2 are KGHPV and FQNQEV (reference sequence). After removal of 4 bases from V and 6 bases from J, the junction contained 1 base not matched to a gene. This CDR3 contains 12 residues. CDR3 DNA, as far as it was read: TGTGCCAGCAGTCACAGGGGGGCCGACTACACC. Residues: CASSHRGADYT. The entire CDR3 protein reads CASSHRGADYTF.

This clone was seen just once. Genes here carry mouse names. The CDR3 goes on 1 residue after the read ends, and that part is filled in from the germline J gene. J is TRBJ1-4 and V is TRBV3; TRBD1 agrees at 7 bases. Unmatched junction bases numbered 2, after V lost 4 bases and J lost 3 bases. Germline assignment: CDR1 SNHLY and CDR2 FYNGKV (reference sequence). This CDR3 contains 14 residues. The CDR3 reads CASSYGTANERLFF. The CDR3 bases that were read are TGTGCCAGCAGCTACGGGACAGCCAACGAAAGATTATTT.

In regard to this clone: The genes are named according to mouse. The read is 1 residue too short to cover the CDR3 end, so that end is filled in from the germline J gene. V is TRBV3 and J is TRBJ1-2; 7 bases fit TRBD1. V lost 5 bases to trimming and J lost 0 bases; unmatched junction nucleotides: 3. CDR1 is SNHLY, CDR2 FYNGKV, per germline (reference sequence). The CDR3 runs to 14 residues. The CDR3 protein is CASSRQGANSDYTF. Incomplete CDR3 DNA: TGTGCCAGCAGCCGACAGGGTGCAAACTCCGACTACACC.

This clone has just a few counts. The listed genes are named as in mouse. The CDR3 end is not reached by the read, which stops 1 residue before it; the germline J gene fills it in. This sequence joins TRBV13-2 and TRBJ2-7; a possible D gene is TRBD2 (6 bases). This CDR3 is built from 13 residues. Germline loops: CDR1 NNHNN, CDR2 SYGAGS (reference sequence). V lost 5 bases, J lost 4 bases, and 13 bases lay in between. The CDR3 loop is CASGGSGAYEQYF. The covered CDR3 bases are TGTGCCAGCGGAGGGTCTGGGGCTTATGAACAGTAC.

In regard to this clone: Mouse germline and gene names are used. The CDR3 goes on 1 residue after the read ends, and that part is filled in from the germline J gene. This chain links TRBV2 with TRBJ1-4; TRBD1 matches 10 bases. This CDR3 is built from 15 residues. V was clipped by 0 bases and J by 5 bases; unmatched bases: 0. CDR1 is LGHNA, CDR2 YSYQKL, per germline. The CDR3 here is CASSQEGQGNERLFF. The CDR3 DNA, read in part, is TGTGCCAGCAGCCAAGAGGGACAGGGGAACGAAAGATTATTT.

On this clone itself: Mouse gene names and germline throughout. The read ends 1 residue before the CDR3 terminus; that terminus is restored from the germline J gene. The chain couples TRBV12-1 to TRBJ2-3; 7 nucleotides match TRBD1. CDR3 length equals 14 residues. V dropped 2 bases and J dropped 3; count of bases not matched to a gene: 4. Germline values: CDR1 SGHSN, CDR2 HYEKVE. The CDR3 region is CASSPYRGAETLYF. Partial CDR3 DNA: TGTGCCAGCTCTCCCTACAGGGGCGCAGAAACGCTGTAT.

Points on this clone: Mouse gene names and germline throughout. The DNA ends 1 residue before the CDR3 does, and the rest of the CDR3 is filled in from the germline J gene. The V and J genes are TRBV19 and TRBJ2-2, with D perhaps TRBD1 (5 bases). Trimming removed 4 bases from V and 0 bases from J, with 7 bases in between. Germline V CDR1 and CDR2: FNHDT, SITEND (reference sequence). The CDR3 length is 14 residues. This CDR3 reads CASSETANTGQLYF. Partial CDR3 DNA: TGTGCCAGCAGTGAGACAGCAAACACCGGGCAGCTCTAC.

As for this clone: All gene names here are mouse names. The CDR3 end falls 1 residue outside the read, so it is completed with the germline J gene. The rearrangement joins TRBV13-3 to TRBJ2-3; 10 positions match TRBD2. CDR1 and CDR2 from the germline V gene are NNHDY and SYVADS. Trimming removed 1 base from V and 3 bases from J; junction bases left unmatched: 2. The CDR3 runs 15 residues. The CDR3 loop is CASSDNWGGAETLYF. The CDR3 DNA, read in part, is TGTGCCAGCAGTGATAACTGGGGGGGAGCAGAAACGCTGTAT.